These 32 T cell receptor beta chains were all obtained from the same sample, sequenced in a study of vaccination and CD4 T cells after COVID-19. Indicated treatment: approximately 11-day PBMC culture with coronavirus spike peptide pools or control peptides (ViraFEST assay). Oncomine TCR Beta short-read sequencing was applied to DNA from cultured CD4+ T cells. MiXCR, applied by TCRdb to the PCR reads, yields one record per CDR3 protein. This sample has about 20,000 distinct CDR3 sequences, with 55% to 70% found just once. The antigens for these receptors are not known. This sample comprised CD4+ T cells from blood, cultured in vitro, obtained after SARS-CoV-2 vaccination. The receptors stem from a human donor who had recovered from COVID-19.

The J gene is TRBJ2-1, the V gene TRBV20-1; 7 positions match TRBD1. CDR3 length equals 14 residues. Germline V gives CDR1 DFQATT, CDR2 SNEGSKA (reference sequence). Losses at the gene ends were 5 bases for V and 0 bases for J; bases not matched to a gene: 4. The CDR3: CSAAGQDSYNEQFF. CDR3 bases: TGCAGTGCTGCCGGACAGGACTCCTACAATGAGCAGTTCTTC.

About this clonotype itself: Compared with germline, one end of the junction differs, possibly owing to a read error. The rearrangement joins TRBV5-3 to TRBJ1-5, with 10 bases that match TRBD1. TRBV5-3 is reported as an ORF; its role is uncertain. The length of the CDR3 is 16 residues. CDR3 DNA sequence: TGTGCCAGCAGCTCGACAGGGGGCAGCAGCAATCAGCCCCAGCATTTT. Amino acid sequence: CASSSTGGSSNQPQHF.

This chain joins TRBV7-8 and TRBJ2-3; D is possibly TRBD2 (6 bases). CDR1 is SGHVS and CDR2 is FQNEAQ in the germline V gene. The V gene lost 0 bases and the J gene lost 0 bases, with 10 bases spanning the gap. This CDR3 is 16 amino acids long. CDR3 amino acids: CASSLASGRSTDTQYF. CDR3 sequence (DNA): TGTGCCAGCAGCTTAGCTAGCGGCAGAAGCACAGATACGCAGTATTTT.

This clonotype has more than one count but fewer than ten. The chain combines TRBV19 with TRBJ1-2, with TRBD1 matching over 10 bases. From germline, CDR1 is LNHDA and CDR2 SQIVND (reference sequence). The J segment lost 4 bases and the V segment lost 6 bases, leaving 5 bases of the junction unmatched. The CDR3 is 14 residues long. The CDR3: CASSWTGGSYGYTF. CDR3 bases: TGTGCCAGTAGCTGGACAGGGGGATCCTATGGCTACACCTTC.

This rearrangement joins TRBV27 to TRBJ2-6; D gene unclear. The germline gives CDR1 MNHEY, CDR2 SMNVEV (reference sequence). The CDR3 length is 14 residues. The V end lost 5 bases, the J end lost 4 bases, and 9 bases lay between the germline ends. In nucleotides, the CDR3 is TGTGCCAGCAGTGCTGTTTCCGGGGCCAACGTCCTGACTTTC. Translating gives CASSAVSGANVLTF. The full variable domain, with the rest looked up from reference TRBV27 and TRBJ2-6, is EAQVTQNPRYLITVTGKKLTVTCSQNMNHEYMSWYRQDPGLGLRQIYYSMNVEVTDKGDVPEGYKVSRKEKRNFPLILESPSPNQTSLYFCASSAVSGANVLTFGAGSRLTVL.

The sample holds a few counts of this clonotype. V gene TRBV2 combines with J gene TRBJ2-7; D gene unclear. Germline assignment: CDR1 SNHLY and CDR2 FYNNEI. This CDR3 comprises 11 residues. Trimming shortened V by 4 bases and J by 7 bases, and 8 bases separated the two germline ends. CDR3 coding DNA: TGTGCCAGCAGTGGGGAAGTGGAGCAGTACTTC. It translates to CASSGEVEQYF. Complete variable domain (other parts from reference TRBV2 and TRBJ2-7): EPEVTQTPSHQVTQMGQEVILRCVPISNHLYFYWYRQILGQKVEFLVSFYNNEISEKSEIFDDQFSVERPDGSNFTLKIRSTKLEDSAMYFCASSGEVEQYFGPGTRLTVT.

V usage is TRBV15 and J usage is TRBJ1-5; D is undetermined. Germline assignment: CDR1 LNHNV and CDR2 YYDKDF (reference sequence). The V and J ends lost 0 bases and 3 bases respectively, with 12 bases between them. CDR3 size: 16 residues. CDR3 sequence: CATSRDHGRINQPQHF. DNA for the CDR3: TGTGCCACCAGCAGAGATCACGGCAGAATCAATCAGCCCCAGCATTTT.

This clonotype was detected only once. This CDR3 reads CASSIADTQYF. The CDR3 region has the DNA TGTGCCAGTAGTATAGCAGATACGCAGTATTTT. The chain links TRBV19 to TRBJ2-3; D is undetermined. Between the trimmed V and J ends, which lost 1 base and 4 bases, there was a span of 0 bases. CDR1 is LNHDA and CDR2 is SQIVND in the germline V gene (reference sequence). This CDR3 has 11 residues.

The V gene is TRBV30, the J gene TRBJ1-2; no firm D call. V was pared by 2 bases and J by 8 bases, with 15 bases between. The CDR3 spans 13 residues. The germline V gene encodes CDR1 GTSNPN and CDR2 SVGIG (reference sequence). This CDR3 reads CAWSYGPRNGYTF. CDR3 nucleotide sequence: TGTGCCTGGAGTTACGGGCCACGAAACGGCTACACCTTC.

This chain connects TRBV7-2 to TRBJ1-2; no clear D gene. V was cut by 3 bases and J by 3 bases, with 11 bases left in between. CDR3 length: 14 residues. CDR1 and CDR2 (germline): SGHTA, FQGNSA. The CDR3 nucleotides read TGTGCCAGCAGCTTTCTTGCGGTCGACTATGGCTACACCTTC. It is translated as CASSFLAVDYGYTF.

The chain links TRBV12-3 or TRBV12-4 to TRBJ2-7; 13 bases agree with TRBD2. With V trimmed by 6 bases and J by 5 bases, 10 bases remained unmatched. There are 16 residues in the CDR3. The CDR3 nucleotides read TGTGCCAGCAGCAAAGGACTAGCGGGAGCTAGCGACGAGCAGTACTTC. Encoded protein: CASSKGLAGASDEQYF.

The rearrangement links TRBV29-1 to TRBJ2-7; 9 bases map to TRBD1. The germline gives CDR1 SQVTM, CDR2 ANQGSEA. The CDR3 has 13 amino acids. V shed 6 bases, J shed 4 bases, and the junction held 7 bases outside the gene matches. In DNA form, the CDR3 reads TGCAGCGTGGGGGGACAGGGCCTTTACGAGCAGTACTTC. Residues: CSVGGQGLYEQYF.

The V and J genes are TRBV20-1 and TRBJ2-3; 10 nucleotides align to TRBD2. CDR1 DFQATT and CDR2 SNEGSKA come from the germline V gene (reference sequence). This CDR3 contains 19 residues. Germline trimming cut 1 base from V and 3 bases from J; bases unmatched to any gene: 16. The CDR3 nucleotides read TGCAGTGCTAGAGGATTGAGGAGCGGGGGGGCGGATGTGACAGATACGCAGTATTTT. Its translation: CSARGLRSGGADVTDTQYF.

The chain couples TRBV19 to TRBJ1-2; D is perhaps TRBD1 (6 bases). The CDR3 loop spans 15 amino acids. In germline, CDR1 is LNHDA, CDR2 SQIVND (reference sequence). V lost 1 base to trimming and J lost 6 bases, with 15 bases between them. CDR3 protein: CASSIAGVSEDGYTF. In nucleotides, the CDR3 is TGTGCCAGTAGTATAGCAGGGGTTTCAGAAGATGGCTACACCTTC.

For this clonotype: One end of the junction does not line up with germline, which may come from a read error. The V call is TRBV6-1, the J call TRBJ1-2; 8 bases fit TRBD1. Germline-derived CDR1 and CDR2 are MNHNS and SASEGT. The CDR3 length is 12 residues. The CDR3 DNA follows: TGTGCCAGCGGGGACAGGAACTATGACTACACCTTC. Its translation is CASGDRNYDYTF.

This chain joins TRBV19 and TRBJ1-6, with D possibly TRBD1 on 6 matching bases. The germline V gene encodes CDR1 LNHDA and CDR2 SQIVND (reference sequence). The V end lost 6 bases, the J end lost 5 bases, and 14 bases lay between the germline ends. The CDR3 is made up of 15 amino acids. CDR3 DNA: TGTGCCAGTAGCCGACAGGCCCAAGATAATTCACCCCTCCACTTT. It translates to CASSRQAQDNSPLHF.

The table lists this clonotype with a count of one. CDR3 coding DNA: TGCAGTGCTACCCCTGGGGGTGGCCCAGATACGCAGTATTTT. Protein sequence: CSATPGGGPDTQYF. V is TRBV20-1 and J is TRBJ2-3; D is possibly TRBD1 or TRBD2 (5 bases each). CDR1 and CDR2 (germline): DFQATT, SNEGSKA (reference sequence). Between the trimmed V and J ends, which lost 4 bases and 4 bases, there was a span of 15 bases. This CDR3 comprises 14 residues.

The table lists this clonotype with a count of one. The CDR3 protein is CASGLGGYTF. CDR3 in DNA: TGTGCCAGCGGGTTGGGTGGCTACACCTTC. The chain uses TRBV28 and TRBJ1-2; D unresolved. The ends were cut back, 8 bases at V and 7 bases at J, with 8 bases in the middle. CDR1 and CDR2 (germline): MDHEN, SYDVKM. The CDR3 totals 10 residues.

The chain has TRBV20-1 and TRBJ2-6, with D perhaps TRBD1 (5 bases). The germline V and J ends were trimmed by 5 bases and 1 base, with 15 bases remaining between them. CDR3 length: 16 residues. Germline V gene lookup returns CDR1 DFQATT and CDR2 SNEGSKA (reference sequence). The CDR3 nucleotides are TGCAGTGCTCAGGAAAATAGGGGTTCTGGGGCCAACGTCCTGACTTTC. This translates into CSAQENRGSGANVLTF.

This clonotype was seen more than once but under ten times. The chain links TRBV2 to TRBJ1-1; TRBD1 aligns across 7 bases. CDR3 length: 15 amino acids. Germline V gives CDR1 SNHLY, CDR2 FYNNEI. Losses at the gene ends were 3 bases for V and 2 bases for J; bases not matched to a gene: 6. The CDR3 nucleotides read TGTGCCAGCAGTGAGAGTGGGACAGTTAACACTGAAGCTTTCTTT. Translating gives CASSESGTVNTEAFF. The full variable domain, with the rest looked up from reference TRBV2 and TRBJ1-1, is EPEVTQTPSHQVTQMGQEVILRCVPISNHLYFYWYRQILGQKVEFLVSFYNNEISEKSEIFDDQFSVERPDGSNFTLKIRSTKLEDSAMYFCASSESGTVNTEAFFGQGTRLTVV.

The chain recombines TRBV7-2 with TRBJ1-1; D uncertain. With 4 bases removed from V and 5 bases from J, the gap between germline ends came to 11 bases. This CDR3 has 13 residues. Germline loops: CDR1 SGHTA, CDR2 FQGNSA. The DNA for the CDR3 is TGTGCCAGCAGCTCGCAGGTTCGGACTGAAGCTTTCTTT. The encoded protein is CASSSQVRTEAFF.

The chain joins TRBV6-1 to TRBJ1-2; TRBD1 matches 8 bases. V lost 0 bases, J lost 2 bases, and 5 bases stayed unmatched. Germline values: CDR1 MNHNS, CDR2 SASEGT. CDR3 length: 16 amino acids. CDR3 sequence reads: CASSEAMGQANYGYTF. Here the CDR3 DNA reads TGTGCCAGCAGTGAAGCCATGGGACAGGCAAACTATGGCTACACCTTC.

V usage is TRBV7-3 and J usage is TRBJ2-3, with D perhaps matching TRBD1 or TRBD2 (7 bases each). Trimming shortened V by 5 bases and J by 5 bases, and 20 bases separated the two germline ends. The CDR3 is 16 amino acids. CDR1 SGHTA and CDR2 FQGTGA come from the germline V gene. CDR3 sequence: CASSPTSVPGGDTQYF. CDR3 DNA sequence: TGTGCCAGCAGCCCCACTAGCGTCCCAGGGGGAGATACGCAGTATTTT.

This chain uses TRBV7-8 with TRBJ1-1, with D hard to call. Germline-derived CDR1 and CDR2 are SGHVS and FQNEAQ. CDR3 length: 15 residues. Trimming removed 1 base at V and 5 bases at J, with 14 bases between. CDR3 sequence (DNA): TGTGCCAGCAGCTTAGGTATGGGAGTTGGAACTGAAGCTTTCTTT. Its translation: CASSLGMGVGTEAFF.

This chain joins TRBV11-3 and TRBJ2-1, with D perhaps matching TRBD2 (6 bases). The ends were cut back, 5 bases at V and 1 base at J, with 12 bases in the middle. This CDR3 has 15 amino acids. CDR1 and CDR2 (germline): SGHNT, YENEEA. The CDR3: CASSLGTQSYNEQFF. The CDR3, as DNA: TGTGCCAGCAGCCTAGGGACTCAGTCCTACAATGAGCAGTTCTTC.

This clonotype has just a few counts. CDR3 in amino acids: CSARGGGETQYF. In DNA, the CDR3 is TGCAGTGCTAGAGGGGGTGGAGAGACCCAGTACTTC. The chain combines TRBV20-1 with TRBJ2-5; the D is unclear. Germline V gene data show CDR1 as DFQATT and CDR2 as SNEGSKA (reference sequence). V was clipped by 1 base and J by 4 bases, with 7 bases between them. This CDR3 comprises 12 residues.

This clonotype was seen a few times. The rearrangement joins TRBV19 to TRBJ1-5; D is unclear. This CDR3 comprises 12 residues. Trimming removed 8 bases at V and 0 bases at J, with 5 bases between. Germline lookup yields CDR1 LNHDA and CDR2 SQIVND (reference sequence). In nucleotides, the CDR3 is TGTGCCAGTGAGATTAGCAATCAGCCCCAGCATTTT. Translated: CASEISNQPQHF. The complete variable domain, with remaining parts taken from reference TRBV19 and TRBJ1-5, reads DGGITQSPKYLFRKEGQNVTLSCEQNLNHDAMYWYRQDPGQGLRLIYYSQIVNDFQKGDIAEGYSVSREKKESFPLTVTSAQKNPTAFYLCASEISNQPQHFGDGTRLSIL.

This sequence joins TRBV5-1 and TRBJ1-1; 8 nucleotides line up with TRBD1. This CDR3 is 15 amino acids long. The ends lost 2 bases at V and 1 base at J; junction bases unmatched: 4. CDR1 is SGHRS and CDR2 is YFSETQ in the germline V gene. The CDR3 coding sequence is TGCGCCAGCAGCTTCGCAGGGGGCGAGAACACTGAAGCTTTCTTT. Translated: CASSFAGGENTEAFF.

This clonotype has just a few counts. This chain uses TRBV6-2 or TRBV6-3 with TRBJ1-5; D is unclear. V shed 2 bases and J shed 1 base, with 6 bases lying between them. The germline V gene has CDR1 MNHEY and CDR2 SVGEGT. This CDR3 has 14 residues. Here the CDR3 reads CASSYVLSNQPQHF. The DNA for the CDR3 is TGTGCCAGCAGTTACGTACTGAGCAATCAGCCCCAGCATTTT.

The chain combines TRBV11-2 with TRBJ1-1; 7 nucleotides align to TRBD1. The trim removed 5 bases at V and 6 bases at J, leaving 12 bases unmatched. The CDR3 covers 15 residues. Looked up from germline, CDR1 is SGHAT and CDR2 is FQNNGV. This chain's CDR3 is CASSRYRDRDPEAFF. The DNA for the CDR3 is TGTGCCAGCAGCCGATACCGGGACAGAGACCCTGAAGCTTTCTTT.

This chain links TRBV10-3 with TRBJ1-1; D gene unclear. CDR1 is ENHRY and CDR2 is SYGVKD in the germline V gene. This CDR3 is 13 amino acids long. V was shortened by 6 bases and J by 0 bases, with 8 bases between the two germline ends. CDR3 nucleotide sequence: TGTGCCATCAGCGGCGCCATGAACACTGAAGCTTTCTTT. Its translation: CAISGAMNTEAFF.

In this sample, this clonotype turned up a few times. V usage is TRBV20-1 and J usage is TRBJ1-5; D is undetermined. V lost 2 bases to trimming and J lost 2 bases, with 10 bases between them. Germline CDR1 is DFQATT and CDR2 is SNEGSKA (reference sequence). CDR3 length: 14 amino acids. The CDR3 DNA reads as TGCAGTGCTAGACGGGCGGGAGGCAATCAGCCCCAGCATTTT. It specifies CSARRAGGNQPQHF.